The 22 T cell receptor beta chains in this list originate from one sample, sequenced in a study of blood T cell repertoires in COVID-19. TCRdb's table, derived via immunoSEQ multiplex PCR, lists solely in-frame clones and lacks some. The sample contains about 180,000 clones, 81% of which appear only once. The source material was peripheral blood. The receptors were gathered from an elderly woman with COVID-19, enrolled during active disease.

This chain uses TRBV7-2 with TRBJ2-7, with 8 nucleotides matching TRBD1. Germline V gene sequence: CDR1 SGHTA, CDR2 FQGNSA. V lost 6 bases to trimming and J lost 3 bases; unmatched junction nucleotides: 10. CDR3 length equals 15 residues. The CDR3 is CASRFTGTGSYEQYF. As DNA, the CDR3 is TGTGCCAGCAGGTTTACCGGGACAGGTAGCTACGAGCAGTACTTC.

In DNA, the CDR3 is TGTGCCAGCAGCCAAGTAAGGAGCTCCTACGAGCAGTACTTC. It is translated as CASSQVRSSYEQYF. The genes are TRBV14 and TRBJ2-7; no clear D. Germline CDR1 and CDR2: SGHDN and FVKESK. The V gene lost 1 base and the J gene lost 0 bases, with 7 bases spanning the gap. This CDR3 comprises 14 residues.

V usage is TRBV27 and J usage is TRBJ2-3; 10 nucleotides align to TRBD1. Germline values: CDR1 MNHEY, CDR2 SMNVEV (reference sequence). V shed 5 bases and J 1 base; nucleotides not matched to a gene: 6. This CDR3 spans 16 amino acids. CDR3 nucleotides: TGTGCCAGCAGTCAGACAGGGGGCCGGGGCACAGATACGCAGTATTTT. This codes for CASSQTGGRGTDTQYF.

V is TRBV28 and J is TRBJ2-2; 7 bases align to TRBD2. This CDR3 region has 16 residues. Germline V gene data show CDR1 as MDHEN and CDR2 as SYDVKM. With V trimmed by 7 bases and J by 0 bases, 8 bases remained unmatched. CDR3 region: CASNTGGNTNTGELFF. CDR3 in DNA: TGTGCCAGCAATACGGGAGGTAACACGAACACCGGGGAGCTGTTTTTT.

This clone was observed once. The chain carries TRBV4-3 and TRBJ1-4, with no clear D. Germline CDR1 LGHNA, CDR2 YSLEER. V lost 4 bases to trimming and J lost 13 bases, with 10 bases between them. There are 11 residues in the CDR3. This chain's CDR3 is CASSLDGILFF. CDR3 bases: TGCGCCAGCAGCCTAGACGGTATACTGTTTTTT.

This clone showed up just a few times. V is TRBV2 and J is TRBJ1-2; D unresolved. V lost 0 bases and J lost 5, with 7 bases in between. Per the germline V gene, CDR1 is SNHLY and CDR2 is FYNNEI. The CDR3 is made up of 13 amino acids. The DNA of the CDR3 is TGTGCCAGCAGTGAAGCGCCTACGTATGGCTACACCTTC. Its translation: CASSEAPTYGYTF.

The chain has TRBV5-1 and TRBJ2-5; 14 positions agree with TRBD2. With V trimmed by 3 bases and J by 5 bases, 3 bases remained unmatched. The germline V gene encodes CDR1 SGHRS and CDR2 YFSETQ. This CDR3 has 15 residues. This chain's CDR3 is CASSWGTSGSETQYF. Written as DNA, the CDR3 is TGCGCCAGCAGCTGGGGGACTAGCGGGAGTGAGACCCAGTACTTC. Combining the CDR3 with reference TRBV5-1 and TRBJ2-5 gives the whole variable domain KAGVTQTPRYLIKTRGQQVTLSCSPISGHRSVSWYQQTPGQGLQFLFEYFSETQRNKGNFPGRFSGRQFSNSRSEMNVSTLELGDSALYLCASSWGTSGSETQYFGPGTRLLVL.

The V and J genes are TRBV6-1 and TRBJ1-1; 7 bases are shared with TRBD1. After removal of 1 base from V and 1 base from J, the junction contained 0 bases not matched to a gene. Germline lookup yields CDR1 MNHNS and CDR2 SASEGT. This CDR3 is built from 14 residues. The CDR3 DNA follows: TGTGCCAGCAGTGAAGGACAGGGGAACACTGAAGCTTTCTTT. Its translation is CASSEGQGNTEAFF.

The chain has TRBV6-2 or TRBV6-3 and TRBJ1-5; 11 nucleotides line up with TRBD1. The CDR3 runs to 17 residues. The V segment lost 6 bases and the J segment 5 bases; nucleotides outside the gene matches: 12. CDR1 and CDR2 from the germline V gene are MNHEY and SVGEGT. The CDR3 is CASSPDRGLVFHQPQHF. The CDR3 coding sequence is TGTGCCAGCAGCCCGGACAGGGGGCTAGTATTCCATCAGCCCCAGCATTTT.

This clone was observed a handful of times. The chain is built from TRBV19 and TRBJ2-7, with D possibly TRBD1 on 5 matching bases. CDR3 length equals 15 residues. V gave up 4 bases and J gave up 2 bases, with 15 bases separating them. Germline CDR1 is LNHDA and CDR2 is SQIVND (reference sequence). DNA of the CDR3: TGTGCCAGTAGTACCGACAGCATACTAACCTACGAGCAGTACTTC. Translating gives CASSTDSILTYEQYF.

The J gene is TRBJ2-7, the V gene TRBV7-9, with TRBD2 matching over 8 bases. The ends lost 5 bases at V and 3 bases at J; junction bases unmatched: 12. Germline lookup yields CDR1 SEHNR and CDR2 FQNEAQ (reference sequence). The CDR3 runs to 16 residues. In DNA, the CDR3 is TGTGCCAGCAGCGTGAGCGGGGGCGCTCCTGACTACGAGCAGTACTTC. This codes for CASSVSGGAPDYEQYF.

The gene calls are TRBV6-5 and TRBJ2-1; 13 bases are a match to TRBD2. The CDR3 runs 15 residues. Germline V lookup: CDR1 MNHEY, CDR2 SVGAGI. The V segment lost 6 bases and the J segment 3 bases; nucleotides outside the gene matches: 2. The CDR3, as DNA: TGTGCCAGCAGCCGGACTAGCGGGGGCTACAATGAGCAGTTCTTC. It codes for CASSRTSGGYNEQFF.

The chain has TRBV19 and TRBJ1-3; D gene uncertain. CDR1 and CDR2 (germline): LNHDA, SQIVND (reference sequence). This CDR3 is built from 17 residues. V was trimmed by 0 bases and J by 5 bases, leaving 17 bases between them. The CDR3 loop reads CASSIDYFPGARNTIYF. In DNA form, the CDR3 reads TGTGCCAGTAGTATAGACTACTTCCCGGGAGCAAGAAACACCATATATTTT.

This clone showed up just a few times. V and J are TRBV28 and TRBJ1-1; D not certain. Germline V lookup: CDR1 MDHEN, CDR2 SYDVKM. V lost 4 bases and J 4 bases, leaving 16 bases between the germline ends. This CDR3 has 15 residues. The CDR3 DNA sequence: TGTGCCAGCAGTTCAAGAAGGCCGGAGGGCACTGAAGCTTTCTTT. Amino acid sequence: CASSSRRPEGTEAFF.

The rearrangement links TRBV7-6 to TRBJ2-1, with 7 bases that match TRBD2. This CDR3 comprises 16 residues. The V segment lost 5 bases and the J segment 3 bases; nucleotides outside the gene matches: 10. The germline CDR1 and CDR2 sequences are SGHVS and FNYEAQ. Here the CDR3 reads CASSPSVGGFYNEQFF. The CDR3 coding sequence is TGTGCCAGCAGCCCCTCCGTGGGGGGGTTCTACAATGAGCAGTTCTTC. The entire variable domain, with the rest obtained from reference TRBV7-6 and TRBJ2-1, is as follows: GAGVSQSPRYKVTKRGQDVALRCDPISGHVSLYWYRQALGQGPEFLTYFNYEAQQDKSGLPNDRFSAERPEGSISTLTIQRTEQRDSAMYRCASSPSVGGFYNEQFFGPGTRLTVL.

This clone was detected a few times. V gene TRBV27 combines with J gene TRBJ2-3, with D perhaps TRBD2 (6 bases). V dropped 6 bases and J dropped 2 bases, with 15 bases sitting between them. The CDR3 is 15 amino acids. Germline CDR1 and CDR2: MNHEY and SMNVEV (reference sequence). The CDR3 region is CASRRSSVNTDTQYF. In DNA form, the CDR3 reads TGTGCCAGCAGGCGGTCTAGCGTTAACACAGATACGCAGTATTTT.

V gene TRBV30 combines with J gene TRBJ2-7; D gene unclear. V was cut by 0 bases and J by 0 bases, with 9 bases left in between. The CDR3 runs 14 residues. Germline V gene data show CDR1 as GTSNPN and CDR2 as SVGIG (reference sequence). The CDR3: CAWSVSPSSYEQYF. The CDR3 coding sequence is TGTGCCTGGAGTGTAAGCCCATCCTCCTACGAGCAGTACTTC.

This sequence joins TRBV2 and TRBJ2-7; tentatively, D is TRBD1 (5 bases). Germline CDR1 reads SNHLY; CDR2 reads FYNNEI. Trimming left V 6 bases short and J 3 bases short, with 9 bases between. CDR3 length equals 12 residues. CDR3 nucleotides: TGTGCCAGCAGAAGACAGAACTACGAGCAGTACTTC. Its translation: CASRRQNYEQYF.

On this clone itself: Compared with germline, one end of the junction differs, possibly owing to a read error. This sequence joins TRBV27 and TRBJ2-7, with D perhaps TRBD1 (6 bases). Germline V CDR1 and CDR2: MNHEY, SMNVEV (reference sequence). This CDR3 has 14 amino acids. The CDR3, as DNA: TGTGCCAGCAGTTCGACAGGACCCTCCTCCGAGCAGTACTTC. Translated: CASSSTGPSSEQYF.

V usage is TRBV5-1 and J usage is TRBJ2-3; the match to TRBD2 covers 7 bases. Germline V gene sequence: CDR1 SGHRS, CDR2 YFSETQ. V gave up 7 bases and J gave up 1 base; unmatched junction bases: 9. This CDR3 contains 15 residues. CDR3 amino acids: CASALLAGGTDTQYF. The CDR3 nucleotides read TGCGCCAGCGCTCTTCTCGCGGGGGGCACAGATACGCAGTATTTT.

This rearrangement joins TRBV3-1 (or the pseudogene TRBV3-2) to TRBJ2-1; 8 positions agree with TRBD2. The CDR3 contains 13 residues. V shed 4 bases, J shed 9 bases, and the junction held 5 bases outside the gene matches. Germline CDR1 and CDR2: LGHDT and YNNKEL (reference sequence). DNA of the CDR3: TGTGCCAGCAGCCTCAGCGGGGGCAGTGAGCAGTTCTTC. It translates to CASSLSGGSEQFF.

The J gene is TRBJ2-7, the V gene TRBV7-2, with a tentative D call TRBD2 (6 bases). The germline V gene has CDR1 SGHTA and CDR2 FQGNSA. V was clipped by 2 bases and J by 2 bases, with 10 bases between them. The CDR3 totals 14 residues. The CDR3 spells CASSLRRGTYEQYF. The DNA of the CDR3 is TGTGCCAGCAGCTTAAGGAGGGGAACCTACGAGCAGTACTTC.